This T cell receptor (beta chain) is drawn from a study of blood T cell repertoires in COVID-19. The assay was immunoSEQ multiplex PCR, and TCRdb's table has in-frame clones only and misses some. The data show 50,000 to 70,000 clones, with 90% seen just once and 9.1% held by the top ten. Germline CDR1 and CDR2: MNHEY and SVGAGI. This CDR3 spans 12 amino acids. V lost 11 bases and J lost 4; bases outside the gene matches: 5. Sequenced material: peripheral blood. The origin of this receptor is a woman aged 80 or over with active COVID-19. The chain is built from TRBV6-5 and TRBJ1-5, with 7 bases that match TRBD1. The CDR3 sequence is CAAWDRNQPQHF. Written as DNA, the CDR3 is TGTGCCGCCTGGGACAGAAATCAGCCCCAGCATTTT.